Shown below are 29 T cell receptor beta chains from a single sample sequenced in a study of shared clonotypes between healthy human individuals. Assay used: immunoSEQ multiplex PCR; TCRdb lists only in-frame clones, some missing. The table shows 1,500,000 or so clones, with roughly 97% occurring only once. Material for sequencing was naive CD4+ T cells sorted from blood. Subset defined: CD45RA+ positively selected. The source is a man aged 25 to 45 in good health.

The CDR3 loop is CASSDGSNQPQHF. CDR3 nucleotide sequence: TGCGCCAGCAGTGACGGCTCCAATCAGCCCCAGCATTTT. V and J are TRBV10-1 and TRBJ1-5, with D unresolved. Trimming took 3 bases from V and 3 from J, leaving 6 bases between them. Germline lookup yields CDR1 WNHNN and CDR2 SYGVQD (reference sequence). The CDR3 runs to 13 residues.

This clone has a single count. The chain employs TRBV15 and TRBJ2-7; D may be TRBD1 (5 bases). The CDR3 is 15 residues long. CDR1 is LNHNV and CDR2 is YYDKDF in the germline V gene (reference sequence). Trimming took 6 bases from V and 5 from J, leaving 20 bases between them. The CDR3 DNA reads TGTGCCACCAGTGCCGTGGACGTAAGGGGCAACGAGCAGTACTTC. Its protein product is CATSAVDVRGNEQYF.

The J gene is TRBJ2-7, the V gene TRBV10-1, with TRBD1 matching over 7 bases. Per germline, CDR1 WNHNN and CDR2 SYGVQD (reference sequence). This CDR3 is built from 14 residues. Trimming at V came to 1 base and at J to 5 bases, leaving 5 bases not matched to a gene. As DNA, the CDR3 is TGCGCCAGCAGTGAGTTCAGGGGGAGAAACGAGCAGTACTTC. It encodes CASSEFRGRNEQYF.

The V call is TRBV14, the J call TRBJ2-2; D uncertain. CDR3 length: 14 amino acids. Per germline, CDR1 SGHDN and CDR2 FVKESK. The V and J ends lost 0 bases and 3 bases respectively, with 5 bases between them. CDR3 sequence reads: CASSQEIDTGELFF. The CDR3 DNA sequence: TGTGCCAGCAGCCAAGAAATCGACACCGGGGAGCTGTTTTTT.

The chain employs TRBV7-2 and TRBJ2-7, with 7 bases lining up with TRBD2. Trimming cost V 5 bases and J 5 bases; bases outside gene matches: 9. Germline V lookup: CDR1 SGHTA, CDR2 FQGNSA. The CDR3 is 14 residues long. Here the CDR3 reads CASSPGGSINEQYF. The CDR3 DNA follows: TGTGCCAGCAGCCCCGGCGGGAGTATCAACGAGCAGTACTTC.

The genes are TRBV29-1 and TRBJ2-1; D is possibly TRBD2 (7 bases). CDR1 is SQVTM and CDR2 is ANQGSEA in the germline V gene. V was cut by 4 bases and J by 1 base, with 14 bases left in between. CDR3 length: 15 amino acids. The CDR3 sequence is CSVGGGASSYNEQFF. The CDR3 region has the DNA TGCAGCGTTGGAGGGGGGGCTTCATCCTACAATGAGCAGTTCTTC.

The gene calls are TRBV28 and TRBJ1-1; perhaps TRBD1 as D (6 bases). The CDR3 has 16 amino acids. CDR1 MDHEN and CDR2 SYDVKM come from the germline V gene. Trimming took 3 bases from V and 2 from J, leaving 16 bases between them. The CDR3 loop is CASSLVQGVHNTEAFF. The DNA for the CDR3 is TGTGCCAGCAGTTTGGTACAGGGCGTCCATAACACTGAAGCTTTCTTT.

The chain joins TRBV28 to TRBJ2-7; TRBD2 is a possible D gene (5 bases). In germline, CDR1 is MDHEN, CDR2 SYDVKM. V was pared by 6 bases and J by 0 bases, with 15 bases between. The CDR3 is 15 residues long. The chain's CDR3 is CASSPPGSSSYEQYF. The CDR3 DNA is TGTGCCAGCAGCCCCCCGGGGAGTAGCTCCTACGAGCAGTACTTC.

The CDR3: CASSTPGRGTEAFF. As DNA, the CDR3 is TGTGCCAGCAGTACCCCGGGACGCGGGACTGAAGCTTTCTTT. The rearrangement uses TRBV28 and TRBJ1-1, with D possibly matching TRBD1 (5 bases). The CDR3 is 14 amino acids. From germline, CDR1 is MDHEN and CDR2 SYDVKM. Deletions cut 5 bases from V and 5 bases from J, with 15 bases between.

V gene TRBV27 combines with J gene TRBJ2-5; TRBD2 matches 7 bases. V was pared by 0 bases and J by 3 bases, with 7 bases of the junction left unmatched. The CDR3 runs 16 residues. Per the germline V gene, CDR1 is MNHEY and CDR2 is SMNVEV (reference sequence). CDR3 sequence: CASSLSWGGEKETQYF. The CDR3 nucleotides are TGTGCCAGCAGTTTATCTTGGGGGGGTGAAAAAGAGACCCAGTACTTC.

A note on this clone: The sample contains more than one DNA sequence encoding this CDR3. The chain links TRBV7-6 to TRBJ1-3; D uncertain. Germline CDR1 and CDR2: SGHVS and FNYEAQ. Trimming took off 5 bases at V and 0 bases at J, with 5 bases between the two ends. There are 13 residues in the CDR3. CDR3 in DNA: TGTGCCAGCAGCCCAAACTCTGGAAACACCATATATTTT. This translates into CASSPNSGNTIYF.

In this sample, this clone turned up once. V and J are TRBV7-2 and TRBJ2-1; no firm D call. V dropped 2 bases and J dropped 8 bases, with 19 bases sitting between them. Germline loops: CDR1 SGHTA, CDR2 FQGNSA. There are 16 residues in the CDR3. The CDR3 protein is CASSLSSSHPWDEQFF. In DNA form, the CDR3 reads TGTGCCAGCAGCTTAAGTTCTAGTCACCCATGGGATGAGCAGTTCTTC.

This rearrangement joins TRBV19 to TRBJ2-1, with D perhaps given as TRBD1 or TRBD2 (5 bases each). CDR1 is LNHDA and CDR2 is SQIVND in the germline V gene (reference sequence). Trimming took off 5 bases at V and 4 bases at J, with 12 bases between the two ends. CDR3 length: 14 amino acids. The CDR3 DNA reads as TGTGCCAGTAGTTCCCAGGGACCTTACAATGAGCAGTTCTTC. This encodes CASSSQGPYNEQFF.

Only a few counts were recorded for this clone. The chain recombines TRBV28 with TRBJ2-1; tentative D call: TRBD1 (6 bases). The V gene's germline CDR1 is MDHEN and CDR2 SYDVKM. The CDR3 is 11 amino acids. Trimming removed 8 bases at V and 12 bases at J, with 14 bases between. The CDR3 spells CASLQGRGQFF. DNA for the CDR3: TGTGCCAGCCTACAGGGACGGGGGCAGTTCTTC. The entire variable domain, with the rest obtained from reference TRBV28 and TRBJ2-1, is as follows: DVKVTQSSRYLVKRTGEKVFLECVQDMDHENMFWYRQDPGLGLRLIYFSYDVKMKEKGDIPEGYSVSREKKERFSLILESASTNQTSMYLCASLQGRGQFFGPGTRLTVL.

As concerns this clone: Additional DNA sequences in this sample encode the identical CDR3. V is TRBV20-1 and J is TRBJ1-5; D not resolved. The CDR3 contains 11 residues. The germline V and J ends were trimmed by 4 bases and 4 bases, with 5 bases remaining between them. CDR1 and CDR2 from the germline V gene are DFQATT and SNEGSKA (reference sequence). This chain's CDR3 is CSATGNQPQHF. CDR3 nucleotide sequence: TGCAGTGCTACGGGGAATCAGCCCCAGCATTTT.

The V and J genes are TRBV30 and TRBJ1-1; D is ambiguous. From germline, CDR1 is GTSNPN and CDR2 SVGIG (reference sequence). The CDR3 totals 14 residues. Trimming left V 1 base short and J 6 bases short, with 15 bases between. The CDR3 DNA reads as TGTGCCTGGAGTGGCGGACGACGTCTCCCTGAAGCTTTCTTT. As protein: CAWSGGRRLPEAFF.

In the case of this clone: This sample also contains other DNA sequences that code for the same CDR3. CDR3 region: CASGLDTDTQYF. CDR3 DNA: TGCGCCAGCGGACTAGACACAGATACGCAGTATTTT. This rearrangement joins TRBV5-1 to TRBJ2-3, with 7 bases aligning to TRBD2. The CDR3 contains 12 residues. CDR1 is SGHRS, CDR2 YFSETQ, per germline. The ends lost 7 bases at V and 2 bases at J; junction bases unmatched: 1.

V gene TRBV6-6 combines with J gene TRBJ2-2; no clear D. Germline loops: CDR1 MNHNY, CDR2 SVGAGI (reference sequence). Trimming pared 6 bases from V and 4 bases from J, leaving 12 bases between. The CDR3 covers 14 residues. CDR3 bases: TGTGCCAGCAGCCTCGTGATGGGCACCGGGGAGCTGTTTTTT. It codes for CASSLVMGTGELFF.

The chain couples TRBV7-9 to TRBJ2-7; 8 bases align to TRBD2. With 5 bases clipped from V and 5 bases from J, the junction kept 14 bases outside the gene matches. Germline V CDR1 and CDR2: SEHNR, FQNEAQ (reference sequence). This CDR3 contains 16 residues. The CDR3: CASSLGTRFGLHEQYF. The CDR3 bases are TGTGCCAGCAGCCTTGGGACTAGGTTCGGCCTACACGAGCAGTACTTC.

The chain carries TRBV9 and TRBJ2-7; D assignment may be TRBD1 or TRBD2 (6 bases each). Trimming took off 0 bases at V and 2 bases at J, with 12 bases between the two ends. This CDR3 contains 15 residues. Germline V gene sequence: CDR1 SGDLS, CDR2 YYNGEE. This CDR3 reads CASSVEGGPTYEQYF. The CDR3 DNA is TGTGCCAGCAGCGTAGAGGGGGGTCCCACCTACGAGCAGTACTTC.

A note on this clone: Other DNA sequences in the same sample also yield this CDR3. This chain connects TRBV5-1 to TRBJ2-7; 11 bases map to TRBD2. This CDR3 spans 15 amino acids. Germline assignment: CDR1 SGHRS and CDR2 YFSETQ. V lost 3 bases and J lost 0; bases outside the gene matches: 2. CDR3 sequence (DNA): TGCGCCAGCAGCTCGGGACTAGCGGCCTCCTACGAGCAGTACTTC. Its translation: CASSSGLAASYEQYF.

This clone appeared once. V gene TRBV7-8 combines with J gene TRBJ2-5; 9 bases align to TRBD2. The CDR3 has 15 amino acids. J lost 1 base, V lost 2 bases, and 2 bases had no gene match. Germline CDR1 and CDR2: SGHVS and FQNEAQ. The CDR3 is CASSLSSGTQETQYF. The CDR3 DNA follows: TGTGCCAGCAGCTTATCTAGCGGGACCCAAGAGACCCAGTACTTC.

V usage is TRBV5-5 and J usage is TRBJ2-1, with a weak D call TRBD2 (6 bases). Germline lookup yields CDR1 SGHKS and CDR2 YYEKEE (reference sequence). V was shortened by 7 bases and J by 8 bases, with 10 bases between the two germline ends. The CDR3 consists of 11 residues. The chain's CDR3 is CASGWGDEQFF. The DNA of the CDR3 is TGTGCCAGCGGTTGGGGGGATGAGCAGTTCTTC.

This chain connects TRBV29-1 to TRBJ1-2, with 9 positions matching TRBD1. Germline V gene sequence: CDR1 SQVTM, CDR2 ANQGSEA. V trimming: 5 bases; J trimming: 5 bases; junction bases outside the gene matches: 3. This CDR3 spans 12 amino acids. The CDR3 is CSVLQGAYGYTF. CDR3 bases: TGCAGCGTTTTACAGGGGGCGTATGGCTACACCTTC.

This clone has more than one count but fewer than ten. This same CDR3 is encoded by further DNA sequences in the sample. The CDR3 spells CSARQIYEQYF. Here the CDR3 DNA reads TGCAGTGCTCGACAGATCTACGAGCAGTACTTC. This chain uses TRBV20-1 with TRBJ2-7; D might be TRBD1 (5 bases). Germline V gene lookup returns CDR1 DFQATT and CDR2 SNEGSKA (reference sequence). This CDR3 has 11 amino acids. Trimming took off 5 bases at V and 3 bases at J, with 8 bases between the two ends.

The J gene is TRBJ1-2, the V gene TRBV30, with D unresolved. This CDR3 comprises 11 residues. Trimming left V 8 bases short and J 8 bases short, with 15 bases between. CDR1 and CDR2 from the germline V gene are GTSNPN and SVGIG (reference sequence). The CDR3 loop reads CALHGRSGYTF. The DNA of the CDR3 is TGTGCCCTCCACGGACGATCCGGCTACACCTTC.

This clone was observed a handful of times. The same CDR3 arises from other DNA sequences in this sample as well. The chain carries TRBV5-1 and TRBJ2-5; D is perhaps TRBD2 (5 bases). This CDR3 is built from 13 residues. Trimming cost V 4 bases and J 5 bases, with 12 bases left between them. Germline V lookup: CDR1 SGHRS, CDR2 YFSETQ. The CDR3, as DNA: TGCGCCAGCAGCCCGGGGTGGGAGGAGACCCAGTACTTC. Its translation is CASSPGWEETQYF.

The rearrangement uses TRBV5-8 and TRBJ2-1; D is undetermined. The V and J ends lost 2 bases and 3 bases respectively, with 6 bases between them. The CDR3 extends over 13 amino acids. Looked up from germline, CDR1 is SGHTS and CDR2 is YDEGEE. The CDR3 spells CASSFNNYNEQFF. The CDR3 DNA is TGTGCCAGCAGCTTCAACAACTACAATGAGCAGTTCTTC.

This clone was detected once. The CDR3 reads CASSGLAVGGGELFF. In DNA, the CDR3 is TGTGCCAGCAGTGGACTAGCGGTTGGGGGCGGGGAGCTGTTTTTT. The chain recombines TRBV2 with TRBJ2-2, with 9 bases identical to TRBD2. Trimming at V came to 4 bases and at J to 7 bases, leaving 7 bases not matched to a gene. The germline CDR1 and CDR2 sequences are SNHLY and FYNNEI. This CDR3 contains 15 residues.